This T cell receptor beta chain was sequenced for a study of blood T cells in healthy people across ages. The second PCR ran roughly 6 to 12 cycles with a sample-barcoded 5' primer and J-beta primers. Via MiXCR, TCRdb re-called the 5' RACE reads, giving one row per CDR3 protein. Of fewer than 700,000 distinct CDR3 sequences detected, around two fifths appear once; the ten largest clones hold approximately 29%. Trimming took 1 base from V and 3 from J, leaving 12 bases between them. Per the germline V gene, CDR1 is LGHNA and CDR2 is YNFKEQ. The CDR3 has 15 amino acids. The TCR sequence derives from an elderly man in good health. This chain uses TRBV4-2 with TRBJ1-2, with D possibly TRBD1 on 5 matching bases. Sequenced input: blood. The CDR3 loop is CASSQGSKGHYGYTF. CDR3 nucleotides: TGTGCCAGCAGCCAAGGGTCCAAGGGGCACTATGGCTACACCTTC.